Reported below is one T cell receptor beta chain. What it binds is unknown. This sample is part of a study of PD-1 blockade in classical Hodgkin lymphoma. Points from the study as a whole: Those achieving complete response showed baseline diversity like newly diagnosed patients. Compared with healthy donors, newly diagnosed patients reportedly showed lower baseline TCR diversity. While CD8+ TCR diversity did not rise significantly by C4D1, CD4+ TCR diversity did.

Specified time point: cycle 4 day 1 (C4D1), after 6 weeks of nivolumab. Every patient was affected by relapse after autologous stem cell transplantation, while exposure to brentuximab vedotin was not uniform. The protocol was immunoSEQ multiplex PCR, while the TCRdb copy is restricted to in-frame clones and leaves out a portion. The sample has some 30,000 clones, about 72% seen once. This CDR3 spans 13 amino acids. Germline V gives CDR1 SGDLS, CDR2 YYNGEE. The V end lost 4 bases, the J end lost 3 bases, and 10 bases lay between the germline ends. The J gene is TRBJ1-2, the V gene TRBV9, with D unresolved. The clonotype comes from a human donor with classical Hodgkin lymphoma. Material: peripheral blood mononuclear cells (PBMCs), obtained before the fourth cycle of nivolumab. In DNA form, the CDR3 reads TGTGCCAGCAGCCCACCGGCGTACTATGGCTACACCTTC. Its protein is CASSPPAYYGYTF.